Each of the 22 T cell receptor beta chains below was sequenced from the same sample in a study of neoadjuvant anti-PD-1 for oral cavity cancer. Described time point: after neoadjuvant nivolumab, at surgical resection. Libraries were prepared by immunoSEQ multiplex PCR; TCRdb keeps only in-frame clonotypes and omits some of them. Seen here are 8,000 or so clones, approximately 62% observed once, and the top ten hold 3.2%. The sequenced sample was PBMCs, obtained after nivolumab (anti-PD-1) treatment. The receptors shown here come from a person between 40 and 85 years old with oral cavity squamous cell carcinoma.

The chain joins TRBV18 to TRBJ2-7; possibly TRBD2 for D (6 bases). This CDR3 spans 15 amino acids. Per the germline V gene, CDR1 is KGHSH and CDR2 is LQKENI. Trimming removed 5 bases from V and 0 bases from J, with 14 bases in between. The CDR3 reads CASSRDSWSSYEQYF. The CDR3 nucleotides are TGTGCCAGCTCAAGGGACTCTTGGAGCTCCTACGAGCAGTACTTC. Using reference TRBV18 and TRBJ2-7 for the parts outside the CDR3, the full variable domain is NAGVMQNPRHLVRRRGQEARLRCSPMKGHSHVYWYRQLPEEGLKFMVYLQKENIIDESGMPKERFSAEFPKEGPSILRIQQVVRGDSAAYFCASSRDSWSSYEQYFGPGTRLTVT.

The V and J genes are TRBV5-1 and TRBJ2-1; 12 bases agree with TRBD2. V gave up 3 bases and J gave up 7 bases; unmatched junction bases: 11. The CDR3 spans 17 residues. From germline, CDR1 is SGHRS and CDR2 YFSETQ. DNA for the CDR3: TGCGCCAGCAGCTACCGGACTAGCGGGGAACCAGGGAATGAGCAGTTCTTC. Amino acid sequence: CASSYRTSGEPGNEQFF. The entire variable domain, with the rest obtained from reference TRBV5-1 and TRBJ2-1, is as follows: KAGVTQTPRYLIKTRGQQVTLSCSPISGHRSVSWYQQTPGQGLQFLFEYFSETQRNKGNFPGRFSGRQFSNSRSEMNVSTLELGDSALYLCASSYRTSGEPGNEQFFGPGTRLTVL.

The chain joins TRBV25-1 to TRBJ1-1; 9 bases are shared with TRBD1. Unmatched junction bases numbered 6, after V lost 6 bases and J lost 4 bases. This CDR3 spans 14 amino acids. Germline CDR1 MGHDK, CDR2 SYGVNS. CDR3 loop: CASRETGGGTEAFF. CDR3 coding DNA: TGTGCCAGCAGAGAGACAGGGGGGGGCACTGAAGCTTTCTTT. Looking up the rest from reference TRBV25-1 and TRBJ1-1 gives the full variable domain: EADIYQTPRYLVIGTGKKITLECSQTMGHDKMYWYQQDPGMELHLIHYSYGVNSTEKGDLSSESTVSRIRTEHFPLTLESARPSHTSQYLCASRETGGGTEAFFGQGTRLTVV.

The V and J genes are TRBV6-1 and TRBJ1-1; weak D call: TRBD1 (6 bases). Looked up from germline, CDR1 is MNHNS and CDR2 is SASEGT. Trimming pared 4 bases from V and 3 bases from J, leaving 9 bases between. CDR3 length equals 13 residues. The CDR3 DNA is TGTGCCAGCAGTGGGTGGACAGACACTGAAGCTTTCTTT. It codes for CASSGWTDTEAFF.

This clone was seen more than once but under ten times. The CDR3 sequence is CASSQEPGLAAYEQYF. The CDR3 DNA sequence: TGCGCCAGCAGCCAAGAGCCGGGACTAGCGGCCTACGAGCAGTACTTC. The chain carries TRBV4-1 and TRBJ2-7; TRBD2 matches at 11 bases. This CDR3 has 16 amino acids. Germline V lookup: CDR1 MGHRA, CDR2 YSYEKL. J was trimmed by 2 bases and V by 0 bases; bases with no gene match: 3.

This clone was observed once. This rearrangement joins TRBV5-6 to TRBJ1-4; D ambiguous. The length of the CDR3 is 14 residues. Germline V gene sequence: CDR1 SGHDT, CDR2 YYEEEE. Trimming took off 2 bases at V and 7 bases at J, with 12 bases between the two ends. This CDR3 is CASSLRAEGEKLFF. CDR3 coding DNA: TGTGCCAGCAGCTTAAGGGCGGAAGGTGAAAAACTGTTTTTT.

Written as DNA, the CDR3 is TGCGCCAGCAGCTTGGGGGCAGGGAATAGCAATCAGCCCCAGCATTTT. It encodes CASSLGAGNSNQPQHF. The chain carries TRBV5-1 and TRBJ1-5, with D tentatively TRBD1 (5 bases). CDR1 and CDR2 from the germline V gene are SGHRS and YFSETQ. Trimming took 0 bases from V and 0 from J, leaving 10 bases between them. This CDR3 contains 16 residues.

This chain connects TRBV6-5 to TRBJ1-1; D unresolved. The CDR3 consists of 11 residues. The germline V gene encodes CDR1 MNHEY and CDR2 SVGAGI. The V gene lost 2 bases and the J gene lost 12 bases, with 10 bases spanning the gap. This chain's CDR3 is CASSYGVLTFF. CDR3 DNA sequence: TGTGCCAGCAGTTACGGGGTTTTAACTTTCTTT.

This clone was observed once. V and J are TRBV11-3 and TRBJ2-2; D perhaps matches TRBD1 (6 bases). The CDR3 runs 16 residues. CDR1 is SGHNT, CDR2 YENEEA, per germline. V was trimmed by 1 base and J by 4 bases, leaving 13 bases between them. CDR3 DNA: TGTGCCAGCAGCTTAGCCGTGGGACAACTCACCGGGGAGCTGTTTTTT. It is translated as CASSLAVGQLTGELFF.

This clone was found a few times. The rearrangement uses TRBV12-2 and TRBJ2-7. TRBV12-2 is flagged as a pseudogene. The CDR3 loop spans 15 amino acids. The CDR3: CASRLEWIGFYEQYF. CDR3 bases: TGTGCAAGTCGCTTAGAGTGGATAGGGTTCTACGAGCAGTACTTC.

DNA of the CDR3: TGTGCCACCAGCAGGGGGAGGGGGGCTGGGGCCAACGTCCTGACTTTC. The encoded protein is CATSRGRGAGANVLTF. J is TRBJ2-6 and V is TRBV15; the D gene is possibly TRBD2 (7 bases). The CDR3 runs to 16 residues. The ends were cut back, 3 bases at V and 2 bases at J, with 11 bases in the middle. The germline CDR1 and CDR2 sequences are LNHNV and YYDKDF (reference sequence).

The chain couples TRBV4-3 to TRBJ2-5; D perhaps matches TRBD2 (7 bases). In germline, CDR1 is LGHNA, CDR2 YSLEER. The CDR3 runs to 15 residues. V was clipped by 0 bases and J by 5 bases, with 13 bases between them. CDR3 amino acids: CASSQDGGAGETQYF. CDR3 in DNA: TGCGCCAGCAGCCAAGATGGGGGGGCGGGGGAGACCCAGTACTTC.

This chain links TRBV28 with TRBJ2-6; no clear D gene. From germline, CDR1 is MDHEN and CDR2 SYDVKM. CDR3 size: 13 residues. V was clipped by 5 bases and J by 3 bases, with 5 bases between them. CDR3 sequence reads: CASSPSGANVLTF. In DNA, the CDR3 is TGTGCCAGCAGTCCGAGTGGGGCCAACGTCCTGACTTTC.

The chain uses TRBV11-2 and TRBJ2-7; TRBD2 is a possible D gene (6 bases). Germline V gene lookup returns CDR1 SGHAT and CDR2 FQNNGV. This CDR3 region has 15 residues. Deletions cut 3 bases from V and 0 bases from J, with 12 bases between. CDR3 nucleotides: TGTGCCAGCAGCTTTAGTGCCGGGAGCTCCTACGAGCAGTACTTC. Translation gives CASSFSAGSSYEQYF.

This clone was recorded a few times. The chain couples TRBV9 to TRBJ2-3; 10 nucleotides line up with TRBD1. The junction had 9 bases not matched to a gene; V was cut back by 3 bases and J by 8 bases. Germline-derived CDR1 and CDR2 are SGDLS and YYNGEE. The CDR3 runs 15 residues. Here the CDR3 reads CASSEPRQGAGTQYF. CDR3 nucleotide sequence: TGTGCCAGCAGCGAGCCCCGACAGGGGGCTGGTACGCAGTATTTT.

This chain connects TRBV19 to TRBJ1-2, with 7 bases identical to TRBD1. The CDR3 has 15 residues. V was clipped by 5 bases and J by 4 bases; unmatched bases: 10. Germline CDR1 is LNHDA and CDR2 is SQIVND (reference sequence). CDR3 sequence: CASSSQGKGLYGYTF. In DNA form, the CDR3 reads TGTGCCAGTAGTTCACAGGGGAAGGGGCTCTATGGCTACACCTTC.

This chain connects TRBV4-3 to TRBJ1-6; possibly TRBD1 for D (5 bases). This CDR3 spans 15 amino acids. CDR1 is LGHNA and CDR2 is YSLEER in the germline V gene. The V gene lost 2 bases and the J gene lost 8 bases, with 13 bases spanning the gap. CDR3 amino acids: CASSQNGRVDSPLHF. The DNA of the CDR3 is TGCGCCAGCAGCCAAAACGGCAGGGTCGATTCACCCCTCCACTTT.

The J gene is TRBJ2-5, the V gene TRBV7-9; either TRBD1 or TRBD2 may fit D (5 bases each). This CDR3 is 13 amino acids long. CDR1 and CDR2 (germline): SEHNR, FQNEAQ (reference sequence). V was clipped by 0 bases and J by 4 bases, with 6 bases between them. CDR3 region: CASSLAGRETQYF. The CDR3, as DNA: TGTGCCAGCAGCTTAGCGGGACGAGAGACCCAGTACTTC.

This clone showed up just a few times. The chain couples TRBV7-9 to TRBJ1-1; D call uncertain. CDR1 is SEHNR, CDR2 FQNEAQ, per germline (reference sequence). CDR3 length equals 13 residues. Trimming took 6 bases from V and 0 from J, leaving 8 bases between them. CDR3 coding DNA: TGTGCCAGCAGTTCTCAGGTGAACACTGAAGCTTTCTTT. It encodes CASSSQVNTEAFF.

This rearrangement joins TRBV9 to TRBJ2-3; 8 nucleotides line up with TRBD1. Germline V CDR1 and CDR2: SGDLS, YYNGEE. Trimming cost V 3 bases and J 5 bases; bases outside gene matches: 5. There are 14 residues in the CDR3. CDR3 nucleotides: TGTGCCAGCAGCGCTGGACAGGGCCGAGATACGCAGTATTTT. Amino acids: CASSAGQGRDTQYF.

The chain recombines TRBV19 with TRBJ2-3, with 7 positions matching TRBD1. The CDR3 loop spans 14 amino acids. The V gene end was trimmed by 8 bases and the J gene end by 6 bases; junction bases not matched to a gene: 11. Germline V gene lookup returns CDR1 LNHDA and CDR2 SQIVND (reference sequence). In nucleotides, the CDR3 is TGTGCCAGTGGAATGGGACAGTGGGGGGATACGCAGTATTTT. It specifies CASGMGQWGDTQYF.

This clone was counted a single time. V is TRBV19 and J is TRBJ1-1; D remains unclear. CDR3 size: 15 residues. Trimming took 5 bases from V and 5 from J, leaving 18 bases between them. Germline V gene sequence: CDR1 LNHDA, CDR2 SQIVND (reference sequence). CDR3 amino acids: CASSPNPPVGTEAFF. CDR3 sequence (DNA): TGTGCCAGTAGTCCCAACCCGCCAGTAGGAACTGAAGCTTTCTTT. The variable domain in full, with the rest retrieved from reference TRBV19 and TRBJ1-1, is DGGITQSPKYLFRKEGQNVTLSCEQNLNHDAMYWYRQDPGQGLRLIYYSQIVNDFQKGDIAEGYSVSREKKESFPLTVTSAQKNPTAFYLCASSPNPPVGTEAFFGQGTRLTVV.